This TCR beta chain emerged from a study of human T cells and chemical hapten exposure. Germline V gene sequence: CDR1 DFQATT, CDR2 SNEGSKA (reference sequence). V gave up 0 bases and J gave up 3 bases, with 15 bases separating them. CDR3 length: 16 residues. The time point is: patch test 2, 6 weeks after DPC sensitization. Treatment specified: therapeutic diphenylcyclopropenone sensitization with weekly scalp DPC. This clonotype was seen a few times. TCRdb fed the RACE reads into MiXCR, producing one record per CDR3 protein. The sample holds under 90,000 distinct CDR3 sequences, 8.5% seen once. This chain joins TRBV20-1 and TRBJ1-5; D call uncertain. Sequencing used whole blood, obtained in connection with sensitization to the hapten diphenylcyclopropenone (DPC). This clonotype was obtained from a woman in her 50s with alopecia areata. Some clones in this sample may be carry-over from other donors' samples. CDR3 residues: CSARDLGGLVNQPQHF. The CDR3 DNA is TGCAGTGCTAGAGATCTTGGCGGGCTAGTCAATCAGCCCCAGCATTTT.